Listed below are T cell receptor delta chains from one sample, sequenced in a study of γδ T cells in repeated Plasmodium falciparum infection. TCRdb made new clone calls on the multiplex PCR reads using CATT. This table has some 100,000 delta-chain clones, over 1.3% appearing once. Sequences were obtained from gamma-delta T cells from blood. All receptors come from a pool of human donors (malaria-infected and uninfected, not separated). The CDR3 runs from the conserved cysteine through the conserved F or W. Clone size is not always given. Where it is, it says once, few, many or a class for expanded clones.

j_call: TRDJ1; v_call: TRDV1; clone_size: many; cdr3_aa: CALGEAYMGDNTDKLIF
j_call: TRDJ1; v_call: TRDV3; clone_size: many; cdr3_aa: CAFDLPGIGEGWRYTDKLIF
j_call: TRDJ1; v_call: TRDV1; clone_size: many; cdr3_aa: CALGVHPIPIRTGGTKGLKLIF
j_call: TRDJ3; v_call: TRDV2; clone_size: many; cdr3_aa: CACDRVLGDTPLSSWDTRQMFF
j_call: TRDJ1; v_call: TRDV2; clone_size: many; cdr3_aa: CACDPLLGPGGDSDKLIF
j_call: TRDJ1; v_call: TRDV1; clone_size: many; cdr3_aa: CALAGPKLGDLTDKLIF
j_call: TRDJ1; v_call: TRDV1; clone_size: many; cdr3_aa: CALGEGFLTLYWGHTDKLIF
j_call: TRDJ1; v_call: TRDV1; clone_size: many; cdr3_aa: CALGNSTSGPTGGFPDKLIF
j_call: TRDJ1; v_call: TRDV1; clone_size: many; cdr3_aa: CALENSYGDPRVRSWGIPALIF
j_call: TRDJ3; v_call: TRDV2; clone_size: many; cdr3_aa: CACDTAYGTGGYRPTWDTRQMFF
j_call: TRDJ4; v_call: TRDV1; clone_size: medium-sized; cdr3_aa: CALGELFRVAPPARPLIF
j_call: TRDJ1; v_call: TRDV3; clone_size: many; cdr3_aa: CAFPWGPYKRYTDKLIF
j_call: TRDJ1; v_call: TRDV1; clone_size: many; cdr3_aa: CALGENGLLRACGGADKLIF
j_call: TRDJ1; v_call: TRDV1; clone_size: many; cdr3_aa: CALGDEVTSYHTGGSHTDKLIF
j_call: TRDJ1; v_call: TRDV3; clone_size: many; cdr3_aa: CAFKRPTGGYYCKLIF
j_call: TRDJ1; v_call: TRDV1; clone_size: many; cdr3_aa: CALGELTYWSDKLIF
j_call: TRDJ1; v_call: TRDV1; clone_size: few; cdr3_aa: CALEELWPKDDKLIF
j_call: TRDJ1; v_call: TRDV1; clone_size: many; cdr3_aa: CALGELVPASYWGIRTDKLIF
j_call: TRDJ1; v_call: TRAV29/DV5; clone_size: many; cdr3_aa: CAAFFLTGGENKLIF
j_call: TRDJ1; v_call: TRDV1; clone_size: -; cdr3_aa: CAPGEPYETDRLIF
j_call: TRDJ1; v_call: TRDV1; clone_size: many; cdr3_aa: CALGRGHFLLRYWGIRTDDFGLSTDKLIF
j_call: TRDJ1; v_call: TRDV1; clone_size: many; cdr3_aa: CALGELTLCTGGYVTDKLIF
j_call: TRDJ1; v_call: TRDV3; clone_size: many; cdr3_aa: CAFILFLPFWGIAADKLIF
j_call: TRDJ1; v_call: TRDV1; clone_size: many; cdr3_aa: CALGYGRFDKLIF
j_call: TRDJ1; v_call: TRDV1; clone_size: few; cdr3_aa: CALGEPYPYWVYRADKLIF
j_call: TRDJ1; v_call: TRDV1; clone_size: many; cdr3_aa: CALGELKGTTVRGNTDKLIF
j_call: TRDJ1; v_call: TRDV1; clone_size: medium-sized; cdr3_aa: CALGEWFGADKLIF
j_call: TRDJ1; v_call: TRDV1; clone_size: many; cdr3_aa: CALGGHGAGRTYTDKLIF
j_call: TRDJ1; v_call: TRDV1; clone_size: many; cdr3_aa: CALGEPPVRIAWHKLIF
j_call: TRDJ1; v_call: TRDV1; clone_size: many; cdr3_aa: CALGEPSYVLGDRTKLIF
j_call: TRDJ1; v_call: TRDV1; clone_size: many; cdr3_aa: CALGEPIFPFSVTGGYAVTDKLIF
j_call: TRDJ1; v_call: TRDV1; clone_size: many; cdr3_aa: CALGDTWAYRGIGTDKLIF
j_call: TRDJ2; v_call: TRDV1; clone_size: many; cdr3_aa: CALGEKPPSNWGSSLTAQLFF
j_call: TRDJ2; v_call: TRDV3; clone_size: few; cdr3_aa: CAFDNRGGYALLALTAQLFF
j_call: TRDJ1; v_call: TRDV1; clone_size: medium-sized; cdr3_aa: CALGERGSYDIWGIQRTDKLIF
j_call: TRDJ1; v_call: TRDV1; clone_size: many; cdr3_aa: CALGGFPPPLAYTDKLIF
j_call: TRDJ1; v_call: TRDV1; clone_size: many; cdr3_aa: CALGEGRILGDKADKLIF
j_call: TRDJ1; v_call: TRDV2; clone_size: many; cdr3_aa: CACDTGGLGGGYGNTDKLIF
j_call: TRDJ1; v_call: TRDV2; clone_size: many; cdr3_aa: CACDTGGSYTDKLIF
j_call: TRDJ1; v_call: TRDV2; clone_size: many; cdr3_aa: CAFPKRVGDTRDPYTDKLIF
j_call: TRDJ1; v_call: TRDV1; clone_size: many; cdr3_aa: CALGEGLPRTGGYKICNNKLIF
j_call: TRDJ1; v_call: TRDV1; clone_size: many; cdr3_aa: CALGEPYSSPCTDKLIF
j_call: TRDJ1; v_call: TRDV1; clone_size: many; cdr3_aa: CALGEYRLRLLFSQYTDKLIF
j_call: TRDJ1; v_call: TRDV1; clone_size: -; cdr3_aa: CALGGRLHLLLGEKYTDKLIF
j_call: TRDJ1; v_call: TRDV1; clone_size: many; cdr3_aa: CALGGRGDTPNTDKLIF
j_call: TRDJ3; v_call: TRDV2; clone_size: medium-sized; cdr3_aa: CACEGMSSSWDTRQMFF
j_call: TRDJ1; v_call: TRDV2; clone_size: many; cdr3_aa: CACDRGKGDKLIF
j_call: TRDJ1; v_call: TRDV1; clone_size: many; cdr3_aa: CALGEPNNVGDPYTDKLIF
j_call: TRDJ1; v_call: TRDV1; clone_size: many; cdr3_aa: CALGEIPNVQYWGIPDTDKLIF
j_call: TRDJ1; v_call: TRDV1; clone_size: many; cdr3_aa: CALGEWAGYTDKLIF
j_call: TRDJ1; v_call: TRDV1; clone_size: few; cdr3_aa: CALGELGLQWGIRVEDTDKLIF
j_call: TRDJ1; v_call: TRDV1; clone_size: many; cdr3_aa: CALGEMAPPVLGDIQLIF
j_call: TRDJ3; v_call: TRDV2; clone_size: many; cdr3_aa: CACDSTGGYPNPTSSWDTRQMFF
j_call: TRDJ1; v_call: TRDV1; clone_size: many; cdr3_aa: CALGELGAYVLGDNHTDKLIF